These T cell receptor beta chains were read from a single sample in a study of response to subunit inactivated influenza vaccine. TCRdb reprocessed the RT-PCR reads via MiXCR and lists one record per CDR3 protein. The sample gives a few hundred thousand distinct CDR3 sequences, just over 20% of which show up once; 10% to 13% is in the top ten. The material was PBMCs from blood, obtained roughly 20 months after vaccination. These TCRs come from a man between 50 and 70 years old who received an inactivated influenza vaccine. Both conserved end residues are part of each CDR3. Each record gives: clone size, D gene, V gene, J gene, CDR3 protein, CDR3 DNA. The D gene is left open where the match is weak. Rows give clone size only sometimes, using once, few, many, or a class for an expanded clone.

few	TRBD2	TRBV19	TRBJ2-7	CASSIRREEQYF	TGTGCCAGTAGTATTCGGCGGGAGGAGCAGTACTTC
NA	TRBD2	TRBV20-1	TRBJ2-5	CSAGLGGGAVETQYF	TGCAGTGCTGGTCTTGGCGGGGGGGCCGTCGAGACCCAGTACTTC
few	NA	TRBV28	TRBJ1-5	CASSLLIARDNEQPQHF	TGTGCCAGCAGTTTGTTAATTGCCCGGGACAACGAACAGCCCCAGCATTTT
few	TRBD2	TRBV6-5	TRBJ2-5	CASSYSEREIETQYF	TGTGCCAGCAGTTACTCGGAGCGGGAGATAGAGACCCAGTACTTC
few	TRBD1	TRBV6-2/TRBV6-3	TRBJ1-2	CASTDYDRAYGYTF	TGTGCCAGCACCGACTACGACAGGGCCTATGGCTACACCTTC
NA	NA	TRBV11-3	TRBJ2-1	CASSWDSSSYNEQFF	TGTGCCAGCAGCTGGGACTCGAGCTCCTACAATGAGCAGTTCTTC
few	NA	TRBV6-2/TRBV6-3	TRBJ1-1	CASSYPYFWTVNTEAFF	TGTGCCAGCAGTTACCCATACTTTTGGACGGTGAACACTGAAGCTTTCTTT
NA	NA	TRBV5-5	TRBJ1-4	CASRRGGITNEKLFF	TGTGCCAGCAGAAGAGGTGGGATTACTAATGAAAAACTGTTTTTT
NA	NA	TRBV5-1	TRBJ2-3	CASSLDGDGSDTQYF	TGCGCCAGCAGCTTGGATGGTGACGGGTCGGATACGCAGTATTTT
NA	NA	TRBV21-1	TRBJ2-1	CASSIRDPGRNNEQFF	TGTGCCAGCAGCATAAGGGACCCGGGACGGAACAATGAGCAGTTCTTC
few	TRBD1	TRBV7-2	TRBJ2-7	CASCRDRSSYEQYF	TGTGCCAGCTGCCGGGACAGGAGCTCCTACGAGCAGTACTTC
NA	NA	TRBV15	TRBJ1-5	CATSRDQVGEAQHF	TGTGCCACCAGCAGAGATCAAGTGGGAGAAGCCCAGCATTTT
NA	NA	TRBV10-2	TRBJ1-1	CASSEGDTEAFF	TGCGCCAGCAGTGAAGGGGACACTGAAGCTTTCTTT
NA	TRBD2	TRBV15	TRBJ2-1	CATSLRASGYNEQFF	TGTGCCACCAGCCTACGGGCTAGCGGATACAATGAGCAGTTCTTC
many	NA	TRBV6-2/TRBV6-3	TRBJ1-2	CASRAYQGAYGYTF	TGTGCCAGCAGAGCGTATCAGGGTGCCTATGGCTACACCTTC
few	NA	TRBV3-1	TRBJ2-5	CASSQMTAETQYF	TGTGCCAGCAGCCAAATGACGGCGGAGACCCAGTACTTC
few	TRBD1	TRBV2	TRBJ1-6	CASSTRQGAGTPLHF	TGTGCCAGCAGTACCCGACAGGGAGCAGGGACACCCCTCCACTTT
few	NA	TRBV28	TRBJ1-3	CASSFKVGDSGNTIYF	TGTGCCAGCAGTTTTAAGGTTGGGGACTCTGGAAACACCATATATTTT
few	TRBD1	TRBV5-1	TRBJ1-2	CASSSWDRAVHYGYTF	TGCGCCAGCAGCAGCTGGGACAGGGCGGTACACTATGGCTACACCTTC
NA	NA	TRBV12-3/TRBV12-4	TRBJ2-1	CASSPPLGAGYNEQFF	TGTGCCAGCAGCCCCCCTCTTGGAGCGGGCTACAATGAGCAGTTCTTC
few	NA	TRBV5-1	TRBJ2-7	CASSFGDSGTREQYF	TGCGCCAGCAGCTTCGGCGACAGCGGTACTAGGGAGCAGTACTTC
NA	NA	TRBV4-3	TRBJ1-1	CASSRTWTDAEAFF	TGCGCCAGCAGCCGAACCTGGACAGACGCTGAAGCTTTCTTT
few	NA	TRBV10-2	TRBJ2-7	CASSGGPTYEQYF	TGCGCCAGCAGCGGGGGTCCCACCTACGAGCAGTACTTC
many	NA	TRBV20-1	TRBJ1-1	CSAVIGEGTEAFF	TGCAGTGCCGTAATAGGGGAGGGCACTGAAGCTTTCTTT
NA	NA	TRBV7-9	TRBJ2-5	CASSYRPGTNQETQYF	TGTGCCAGCAGCTACCGACCGGGAACCAACCAAGAGACCCAGTACTTC
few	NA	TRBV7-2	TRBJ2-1	CASSSGPGHNEQFF	TGTGCCAGCAGCTCCGGGCCGGGTCACAATGAGCAGTTCTTC